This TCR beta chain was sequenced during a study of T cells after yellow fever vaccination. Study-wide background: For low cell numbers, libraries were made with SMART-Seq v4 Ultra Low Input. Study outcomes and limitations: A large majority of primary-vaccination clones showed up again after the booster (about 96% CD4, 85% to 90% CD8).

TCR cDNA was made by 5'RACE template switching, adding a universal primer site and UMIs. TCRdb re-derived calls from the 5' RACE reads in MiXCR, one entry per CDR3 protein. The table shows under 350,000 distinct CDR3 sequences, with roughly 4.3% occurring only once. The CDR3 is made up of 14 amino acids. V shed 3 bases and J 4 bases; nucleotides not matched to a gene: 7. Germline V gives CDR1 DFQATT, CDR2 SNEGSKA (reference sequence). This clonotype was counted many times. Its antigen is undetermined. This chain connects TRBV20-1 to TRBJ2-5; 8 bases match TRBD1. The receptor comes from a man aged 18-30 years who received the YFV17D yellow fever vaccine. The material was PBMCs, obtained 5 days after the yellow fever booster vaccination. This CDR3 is CSARGDRGRETQYF. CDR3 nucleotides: TGCAGTGCTAGGGGTGACAGGGGTAGAGAGACCCAGTACTTC.